Listed below are T cell receptor beta chains from one sample, sequenced in a study of T cell repertoires in cytomegalovirus infection. TCRdb processed the reads anew with MiXCR; each CDR3 protein has one entry. The profile shows some 800,000 distinct CDR3 sequences, 32% of them singletons. No antigen has been assigned to these receptors. The specimen comprised cultured CD8+ T cells from PBMCs, sampled from culture after CMV antigen stimulation. The receptors were gathered from a human donor in good health (CMV status not recorded). Some clones in this sample may be carry-over from other donors' samples. Both conserved end residues are part of each CDR3.

v_gene,j_gene,CDR3aa
TRBV7-6,TRBJ1-2,CASSSGQGAWANYGYTF
TRBV4-3,TRBJ2-1,CASSQDRSRTAYNEQFF
TRBV19,TRBJ1-1,CASSIGDGGTEAFF
TRBV7-9,TRBJ2-5,CASSLQPSPGETQYF
TRBV11-2,TRBJ1-1,CASSPRADFGGPGQAEAFF
TRBV6-5,TRBJ1-4,CASSYFPTAYNEKLFF
TRBV6-6,TRBJ1-1,CASSQKEKLRTEAFF
TRBV7-6,TRBJ2-6,CASKDTGSGANVLTF
TRBV27,TRBJ1-1,CASSLGHFTEAFF
TRBV15,TRBJ1-5,CATSRGVGIQPQHF
TRBV5-1,TRBJ1-6,CASSLRGEINSPLHF
TRBV27,TRBJ1-5,CASRPLPDPVAQAGRGNQPQHF
TRBV11-2,TRBJ1-5,CASSSDRPNQPQHF
TRBV7-2,TRBJ1-1,CASSLGWTVGQYIRDTEAFF
TRBV19,TRBJ1-4,CASNDRTAGAGTNEKLFF
TRBV10-3,TRBJ2-1,CAISELPRVVVGSYNEQFF
TRBV27,TRBJ2-1,CASSLTPRSSYNEQFF
TRBV4-1,TRBJ1-1,CASSQGGRVNTEAFF
TRBV7-2,TRBJ1-3,CASSLDPPRNTIYF
TRBV6-2/TRBV6-3,TRBJ1-1,CASSYHLPPGPRDTEAFF
TRBV6-2/TRBV6-3,TRBJ1-5,CASTPGTNQPQHF
TRBV15,TRBJ1-1,CATSPDGPPEAFF
TRBV27,TRBJ2-1,CASSHLAGLNSYNEQFF
TRBV7-2,TRBJ2-5,CASSLNRDETQYF
TRBV6-2/TRBV6-3,TRBJ1-5,CASRTGRAGQPQHF
TRBV19,TRBJ1-1,CASTPSLWRNPNTEAFF
TRBV14,TRBJ1-2,CASSGRMDRAYGYTF
TRBV2,TRBJ1-1,CASSEIQTYWNTEAFF
TRBV7-8,TRBJ2-1,CASSPPLANEQFF
TRBV6-2/TRBV6-3,TRBJ1-1,CASRQLGWERLGPFF